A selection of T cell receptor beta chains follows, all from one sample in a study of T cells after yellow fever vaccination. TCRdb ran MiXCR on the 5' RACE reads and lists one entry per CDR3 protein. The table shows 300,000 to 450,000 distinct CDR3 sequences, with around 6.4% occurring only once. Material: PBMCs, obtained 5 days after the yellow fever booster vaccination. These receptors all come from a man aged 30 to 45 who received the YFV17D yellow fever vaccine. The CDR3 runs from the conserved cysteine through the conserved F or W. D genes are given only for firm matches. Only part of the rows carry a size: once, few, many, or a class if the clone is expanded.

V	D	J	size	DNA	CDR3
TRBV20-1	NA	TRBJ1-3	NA	TGCAGTGCTTCCACAAGCGACATCCGCTCTGGAAACACCATATATTTT	CSASTSDIRSGNTIYF
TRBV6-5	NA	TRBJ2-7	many	TGTGCCAGCAGTTCAAACCTCTACGAGCAGTACTTC	CASSSNLYEQYF
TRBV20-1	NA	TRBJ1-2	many	TGCAGTGCGGGCATGGGTAACTATGGCTACACCTTC	CSAGMGNYGYTF
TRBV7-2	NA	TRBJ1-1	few	TGTGCCAGCAGCGCCCACAGGAACACTGAAGCTTTCTTT	CASSAHRNTEAFF
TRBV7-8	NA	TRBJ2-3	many	TGTGCCAGCAGCCCGAGGCCGGCGGCAGATACGCAGTATTTT	CASSPRPAADTQYF
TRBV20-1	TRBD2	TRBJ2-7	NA	TGCAGTGCTAGTACGGGAGGTGGCTACGAGCAGTACTTC	CSASTGGGYEQYF
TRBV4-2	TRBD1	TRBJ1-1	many	TGTGCCAGCAGCCAAGCCGTCCCGGGACAGGGGCTAGGGAGGAACACTGAAGCTTTCTTT	CASSQAVPGQGLGRNTEAFF
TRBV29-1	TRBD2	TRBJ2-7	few	TGCAGCGTTGACAACGGTGCTAGCGGATCCTACGAGCAGTACTTC	CSVDNGASGSYEQYF
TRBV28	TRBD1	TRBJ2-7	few	TGTGCCAGCAGTTTGTCAGGGGGCGCAGTGGTAAACGAGCAGTACTTC	CASSLSGGAVVNEQYF
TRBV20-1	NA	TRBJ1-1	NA	TGCAGTGCCATTCCCGGGGAGCGGTCTACTGAAGCTTTCTTT	CSAIPGERSTEAFF
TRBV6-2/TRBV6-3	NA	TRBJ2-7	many	TGTGCCAGCCAAGTCGGGGCCGGGGACGAGCAGTACTTC	CASQVGAGDEQYF
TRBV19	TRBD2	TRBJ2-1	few	TGTGCCAGTAGCCTAAGTAGCAGCGGGAACAATGAGCAGTTCTTC	CASSLSSSGNNEQFF
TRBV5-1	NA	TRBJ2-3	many	TGCGCCAGCAGCTTGGGGGCACGACGCACAGATACGCAGTATTTT	CASSLGARRTDTQYF
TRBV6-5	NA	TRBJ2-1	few	TGTGCCAGCAGTTCGACGCCCGGGTATTACAATGAGCAGTTCTTC	CASSSTPGYYNEQFF
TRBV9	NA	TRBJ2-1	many	TGTGCCAGCAGCGCGGGGGGCCCCTACAATGAGCAGTTCTTC	CASSAGGPYNEQFF
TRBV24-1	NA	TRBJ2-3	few	TGTGCCACCCCGGGACCGAGCTCAAAGGACACAGATACGCAGTATTTT	CATPGPSSKDTDTQYF
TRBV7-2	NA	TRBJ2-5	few	TGTGCCAGCACCCAAAATAGGGGGTGGGTAGAGACCCAGTACTTC	CASTQNRGWVETQYF
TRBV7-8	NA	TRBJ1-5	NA	TGTGCCAGCAGCCCAAGTAGGGCCCAGCCCCAGCATTTT	CASSPSRAQPQHF
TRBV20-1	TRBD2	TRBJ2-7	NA	TGCAGTAAAATTCTACTAGCGGGAGGCGAGCAGTACTTC	CSKILLAGGEQYF
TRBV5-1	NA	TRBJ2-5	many	TGCGCCAGCAGCTTGGAATGGGCTCAAGAGACCCAGTACTTC	CASSLEWAQETQYF
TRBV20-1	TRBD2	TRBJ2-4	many	TGCAGTGCTAGCAGGGAGGGTGGAAAAAACATTCAGTACTTC	CSASREGGKNIQYF
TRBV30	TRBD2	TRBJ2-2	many	TGTGCCTGGGGTTCTCCGGGGGGTTTTTACACCGGGGAGCTGTTTTTT	CAWGSPGGFYTGELFF
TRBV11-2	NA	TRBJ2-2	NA	TGTGCCAGCAGCTTACCCGGGACGGGTAGGCTTTTT	CASSLPGTGRLF
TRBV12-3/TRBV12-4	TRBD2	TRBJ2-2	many	TGTGCCAGCAGTTCCCCTAGCGGGAGATGGGCCGGGGAGCTGTTTTTT	CASSSPSGRWAGELFF
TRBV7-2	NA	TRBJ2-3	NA	TGTGCCAGCAGCTTCATGGGGGGAGATACGCAGTATTTT	CASSFMGGDTQYF